This T cell receptor (beta chain) was documented in a study of CD8+ T cells in alopecia areata. V was cut by 3 bases and J by 3 bases, with 11 bases left in between. The CDR3 is 15 residues long. Germline V lookup: CDR1 KGHSH, CDR2 LQKENI. Investigators isolated RNA and reverse transcribed it into cDNA to act as the sequencing template. The repertoire was sequenced with immunoSEQ multiplex PCR; TCRdb's copy has only in-frame clones and lacks some. Here the sample spans 130,000 to 150,000 clones, 47% being singletons. Sample: CD4+ T cells sorted from blood. The receptor was derived from a human donor with alopecia areata. J is TRBJ2-2 and V is TRBV18, with no clear D. As DNA, the CDR3 is TGTGCCAGCTCACCCGGCTTCCTCTACACCGGGGAGCTGTTTTTT. It yields the protein CASSPGFLYTGELFF.